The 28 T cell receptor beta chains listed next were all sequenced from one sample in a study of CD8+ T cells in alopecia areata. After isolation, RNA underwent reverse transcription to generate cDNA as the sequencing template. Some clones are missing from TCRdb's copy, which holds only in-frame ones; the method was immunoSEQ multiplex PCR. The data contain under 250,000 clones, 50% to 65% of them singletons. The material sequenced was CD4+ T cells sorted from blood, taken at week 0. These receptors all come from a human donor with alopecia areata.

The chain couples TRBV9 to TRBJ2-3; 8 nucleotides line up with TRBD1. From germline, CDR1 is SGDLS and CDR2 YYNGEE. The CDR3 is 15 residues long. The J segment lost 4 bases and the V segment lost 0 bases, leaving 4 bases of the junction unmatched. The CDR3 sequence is CASSVVTGGADTQYF. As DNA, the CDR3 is TGTGCCAGCAGCGTAGTTACAGGGGGTGCAGATACGCAGTATTTT.

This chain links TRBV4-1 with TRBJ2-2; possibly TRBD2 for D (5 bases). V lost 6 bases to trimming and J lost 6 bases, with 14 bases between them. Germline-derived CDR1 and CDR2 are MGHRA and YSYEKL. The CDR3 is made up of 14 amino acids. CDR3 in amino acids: CASRQMGAAGELFF. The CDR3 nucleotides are TGCGCCAGCAGGCAAATGGGAGCCGCCGGGGAGCTGTTTTTT.

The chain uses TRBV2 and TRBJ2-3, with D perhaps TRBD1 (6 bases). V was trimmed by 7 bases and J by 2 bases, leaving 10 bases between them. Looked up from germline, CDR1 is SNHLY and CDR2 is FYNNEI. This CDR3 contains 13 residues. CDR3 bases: TGTGCCAGCAATGGACAGCTCACAGATACGCAGTATTTT. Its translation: CASNGQLTDTQYF.

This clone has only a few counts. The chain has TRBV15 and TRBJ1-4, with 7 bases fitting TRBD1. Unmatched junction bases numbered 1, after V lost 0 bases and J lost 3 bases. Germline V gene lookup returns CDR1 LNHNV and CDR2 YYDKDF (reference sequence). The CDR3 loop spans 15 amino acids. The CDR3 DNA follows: TGTGCCACCAGCAGAGATCAGGGGGCTAATGAAAAACTGTTTTTT. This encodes CATSRDQGANEKLFF.

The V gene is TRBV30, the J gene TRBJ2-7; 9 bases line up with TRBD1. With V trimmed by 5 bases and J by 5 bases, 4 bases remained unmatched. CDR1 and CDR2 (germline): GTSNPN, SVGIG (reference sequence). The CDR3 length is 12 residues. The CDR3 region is CAWDRGSHEQYF. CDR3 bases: TGTGCCTGGGACAGGGGGTCCCACGAGCAGTACTTC. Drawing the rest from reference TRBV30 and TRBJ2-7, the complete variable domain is SQTIHQWPATLVQPVGSPLSLECTVEGTSNPNLYWYRQAAGRGLQLLFYSVGIGQISSEVPQNLSASRPQDRQFILSSKKLLLSDSGFYLCAWDRGSHEQYFGPGTRLTVT.

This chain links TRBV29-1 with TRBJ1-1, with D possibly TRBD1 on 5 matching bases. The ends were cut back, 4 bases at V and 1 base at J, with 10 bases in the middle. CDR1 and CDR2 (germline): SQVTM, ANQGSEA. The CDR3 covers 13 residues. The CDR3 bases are TGCAGCGTTGGGGGACCGCCGAACACTGAAGCTTTCTTT. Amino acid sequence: CSVGGPPNTEAFF.

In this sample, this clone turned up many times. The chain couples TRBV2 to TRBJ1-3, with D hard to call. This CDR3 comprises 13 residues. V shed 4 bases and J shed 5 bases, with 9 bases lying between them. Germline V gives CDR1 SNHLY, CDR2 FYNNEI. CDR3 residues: CASSANSRNTIYF. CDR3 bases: TGTGCCAGCAGTGCCAACAGCCGAAACACCATATATTTT.

In DNA form, the CDR3 reads TGTGCCAGCAGCCCCTCCCGGGAAACTCCTAACTATGGCTACACCTTC. This gives the protein CASSPSRETPNYGYTF. The chain carries TRBV5-4 and TRBJ1-2, with no clear D. The CDR3 is made up of 16 amino acids. Germline CDR1 reads SGHNT; CDR2 reads YYREEE (reference sequence). With 4 bases removed from V and 0 bases from J, the gap between germline ends came to 16 bases.

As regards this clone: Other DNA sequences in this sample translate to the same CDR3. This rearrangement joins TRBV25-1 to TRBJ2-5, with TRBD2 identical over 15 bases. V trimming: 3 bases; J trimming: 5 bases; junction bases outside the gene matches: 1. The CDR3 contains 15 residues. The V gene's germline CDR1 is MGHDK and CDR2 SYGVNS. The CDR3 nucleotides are TGTGCCAGCAGTGAGGGGACTAGCGGGAGGGAGACCCAGTACTTC. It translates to CASSEGTSGRETQYF.

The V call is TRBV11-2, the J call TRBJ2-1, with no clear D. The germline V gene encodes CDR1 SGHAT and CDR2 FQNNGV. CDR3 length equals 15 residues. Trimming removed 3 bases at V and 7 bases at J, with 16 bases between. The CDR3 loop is CASSFARSKGNEQFF. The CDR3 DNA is TGTGCCAGCAGCTTCGCTAGGTCCAAGGGTAATGAGCAGTTCTTC.

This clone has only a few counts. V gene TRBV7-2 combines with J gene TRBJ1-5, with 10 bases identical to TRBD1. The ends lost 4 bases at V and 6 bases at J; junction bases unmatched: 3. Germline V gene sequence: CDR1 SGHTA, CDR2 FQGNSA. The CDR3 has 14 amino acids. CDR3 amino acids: CASSSGTGVQPQHF. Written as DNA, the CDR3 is TGTGCCAGCAGCTCCGGGACAGGGGTTCAGCCCCAGCATTTT. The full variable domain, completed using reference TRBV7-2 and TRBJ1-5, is GAGVSQSPSNKVTEKGKDVELRCDPISGHTALYWYRQSLGQGLEFLIYFQGNSAPDKSGLPSDRFSAERTGGSVSTLTIQRTQQEDSAVYLCASSSGTGVQPQHFGDGTRLSIL.

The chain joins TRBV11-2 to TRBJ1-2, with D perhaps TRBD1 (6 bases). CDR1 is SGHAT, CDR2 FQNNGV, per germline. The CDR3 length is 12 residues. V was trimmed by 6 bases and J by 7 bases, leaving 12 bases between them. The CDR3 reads CASSKTGIGYTF. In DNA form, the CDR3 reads TGTGCCAGCAGTAAGACAGGCATTGGCTACACCTTC.

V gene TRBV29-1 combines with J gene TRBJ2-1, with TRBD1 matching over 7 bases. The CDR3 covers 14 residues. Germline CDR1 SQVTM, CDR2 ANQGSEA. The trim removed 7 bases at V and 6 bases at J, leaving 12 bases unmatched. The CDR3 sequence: CSGQEGARPNEQFF. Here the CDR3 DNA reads TGCAGCGGGCAAGAGGGGGCCCGGCCCAATGAGCAGTTCTTC.

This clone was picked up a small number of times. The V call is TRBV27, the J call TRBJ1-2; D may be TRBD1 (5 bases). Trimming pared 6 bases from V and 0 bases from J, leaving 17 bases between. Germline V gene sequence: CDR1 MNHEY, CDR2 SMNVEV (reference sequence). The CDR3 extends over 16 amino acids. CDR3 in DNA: TGTGCCAGCAGACTGCAGCGGGCAGGGACTAACTATGGCTACACCTTC. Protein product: CASRLQRAGTNYGYTF.

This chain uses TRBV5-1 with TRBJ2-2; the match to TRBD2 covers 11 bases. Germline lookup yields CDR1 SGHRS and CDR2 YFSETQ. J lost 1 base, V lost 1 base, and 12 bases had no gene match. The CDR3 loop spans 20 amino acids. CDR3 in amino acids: CASSLLPPSGGRGNTGELFF. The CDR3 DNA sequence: TGCGCCAGCAGCTTGCTACCGCCTAGCGGGGGGAGAGGGAACACCGGGGAGCTGTTTTTT.

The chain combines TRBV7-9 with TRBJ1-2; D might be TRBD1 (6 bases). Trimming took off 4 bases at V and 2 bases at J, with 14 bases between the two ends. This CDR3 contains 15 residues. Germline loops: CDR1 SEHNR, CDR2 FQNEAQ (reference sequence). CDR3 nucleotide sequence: TGTGCCAGCAGCTCCTCAGGGGCGCTGAACTATGGCTACACCTTC. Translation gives CASSSSGALNYGYTF.

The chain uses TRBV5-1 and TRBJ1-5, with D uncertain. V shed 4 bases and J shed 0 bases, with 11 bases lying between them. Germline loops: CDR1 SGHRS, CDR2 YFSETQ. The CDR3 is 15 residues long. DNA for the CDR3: TGCGCCAGCAGCCAGATGGGTGATAGCAATCAGCCCCAGCATTTT. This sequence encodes CASSQMGDSNQPQHF.

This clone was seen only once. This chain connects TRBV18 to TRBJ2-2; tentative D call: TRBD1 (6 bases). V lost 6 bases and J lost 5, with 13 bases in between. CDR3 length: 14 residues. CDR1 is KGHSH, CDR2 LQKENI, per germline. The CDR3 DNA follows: TGTGCCAGCTCCCGAGAACAGGGAACCGGGGAGCTGTTTTTT. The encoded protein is CASSREQGTGELFF.

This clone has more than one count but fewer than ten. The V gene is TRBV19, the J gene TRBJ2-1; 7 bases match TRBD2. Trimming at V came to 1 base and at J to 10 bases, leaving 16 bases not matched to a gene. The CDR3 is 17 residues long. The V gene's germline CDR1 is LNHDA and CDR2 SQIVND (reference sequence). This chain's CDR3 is CASSIATSDLQTREQFF. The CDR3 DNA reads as TGTGCCAGTAGTATAGCCACTAGCGACCTGCAAACCCGGGAGCAGTTCTTC.

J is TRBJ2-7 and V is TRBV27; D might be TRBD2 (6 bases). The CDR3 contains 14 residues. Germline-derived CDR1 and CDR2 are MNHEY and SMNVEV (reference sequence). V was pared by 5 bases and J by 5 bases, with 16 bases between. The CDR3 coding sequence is TGTGCCAGCAGTCCCATCTTGGAGGGCGACGAGCAGTACTTC. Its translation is CASSPILEGDEQYF.

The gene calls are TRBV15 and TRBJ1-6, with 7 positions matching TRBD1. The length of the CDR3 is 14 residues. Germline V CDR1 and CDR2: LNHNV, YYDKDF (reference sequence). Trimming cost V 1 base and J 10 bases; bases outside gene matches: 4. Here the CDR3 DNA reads TGTGCCACCAGCAGAGGACAGGGTACCTCACCCCTCCACTTT. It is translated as CATSRGQGTSPLHF.

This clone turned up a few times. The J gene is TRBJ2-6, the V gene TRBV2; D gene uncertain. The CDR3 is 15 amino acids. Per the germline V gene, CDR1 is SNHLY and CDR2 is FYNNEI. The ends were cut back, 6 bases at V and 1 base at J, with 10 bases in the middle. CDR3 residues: CASRPGESGANVLTF. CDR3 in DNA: TGTGCCAGCAGACCCGGCGAATCTGGGGCCAACGTCCTGACTTTC.

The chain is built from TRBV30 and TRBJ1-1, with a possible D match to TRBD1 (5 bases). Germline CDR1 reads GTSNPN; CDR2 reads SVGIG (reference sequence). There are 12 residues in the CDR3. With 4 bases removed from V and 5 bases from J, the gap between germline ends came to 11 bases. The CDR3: CAWNEGLTEAFF. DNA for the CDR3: TGTGCCTGGAATGAGGGACTTACTGAAGCTTTCTTT.

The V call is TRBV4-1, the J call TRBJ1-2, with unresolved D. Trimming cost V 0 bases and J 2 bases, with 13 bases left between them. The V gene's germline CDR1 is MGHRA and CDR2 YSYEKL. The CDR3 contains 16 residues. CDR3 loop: CASSQDNGVKNYGYTF. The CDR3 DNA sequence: TGCGCCAGCAGCCAAGATAACGGGGTAAAGAACTATGGCTACACCTTC.

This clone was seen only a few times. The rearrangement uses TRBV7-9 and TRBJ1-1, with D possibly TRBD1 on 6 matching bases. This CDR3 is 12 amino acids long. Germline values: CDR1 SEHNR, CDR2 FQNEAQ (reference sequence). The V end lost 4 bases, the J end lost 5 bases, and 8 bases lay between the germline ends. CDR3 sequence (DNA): TGTGCCAGCAGCTCGGGACAAACTGAAGCTTTCTTT. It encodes CASSSGQTEAFF. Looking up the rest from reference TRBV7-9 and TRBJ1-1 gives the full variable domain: DTGVSQNPRHKITKRGQNVTFRCDPISEHNRLYWYRQTLGQGPEFLTYFQNEAQLEKSRLLSDRFSAERPKGSFSTLEIQRTEQGDSAMYLCASSSGQTEAFFGQGTRLTVV.

The CDR3 region has the DNA TGTGCCAGCAGCCTCAGGGCTACCATAAACACCGGGGAGCTGTTTTTT. This sequence encodes CASSLRATINTGELFF. This chain links TRBV7-3 with TRBJ2-2; D might be TRBD1 (5 bases). Germline V gene sequence: CDR1 SGHTA, CDR2 FQGTGA. Trimming took off 5 bases at V and 2 bases at J, with 15 bases between the two ends. CDR3 length equals 16 residues.

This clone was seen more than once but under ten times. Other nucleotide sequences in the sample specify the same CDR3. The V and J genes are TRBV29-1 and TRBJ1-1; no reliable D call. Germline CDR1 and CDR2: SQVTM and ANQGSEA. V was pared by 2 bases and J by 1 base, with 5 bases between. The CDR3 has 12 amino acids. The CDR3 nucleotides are TGCAGCGTTGAATCAGGGAACACTGAAGCTTTCTTT. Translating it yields CSVESGNTEAFF.

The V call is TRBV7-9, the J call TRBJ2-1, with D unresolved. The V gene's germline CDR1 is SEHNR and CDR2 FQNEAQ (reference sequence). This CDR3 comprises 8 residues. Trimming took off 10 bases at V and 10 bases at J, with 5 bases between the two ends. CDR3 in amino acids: CATGEQFF. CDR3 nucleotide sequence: TGTGCCACCGGCGAGCAGTTCTTC.